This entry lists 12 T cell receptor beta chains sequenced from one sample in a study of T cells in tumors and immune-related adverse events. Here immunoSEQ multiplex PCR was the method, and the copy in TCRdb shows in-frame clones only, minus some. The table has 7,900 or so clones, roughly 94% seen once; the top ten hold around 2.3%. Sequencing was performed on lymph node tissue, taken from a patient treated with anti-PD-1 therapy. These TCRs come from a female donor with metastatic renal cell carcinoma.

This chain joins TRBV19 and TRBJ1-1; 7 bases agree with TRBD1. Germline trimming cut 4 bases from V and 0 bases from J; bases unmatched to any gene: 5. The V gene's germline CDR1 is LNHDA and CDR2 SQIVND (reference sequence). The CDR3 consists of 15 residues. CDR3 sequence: CASSTHRGMNTEAFF. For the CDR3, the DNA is TGTGCCAGTAGTACTCACAGGGGAATGAACACTGAAGCTTTCTTT.

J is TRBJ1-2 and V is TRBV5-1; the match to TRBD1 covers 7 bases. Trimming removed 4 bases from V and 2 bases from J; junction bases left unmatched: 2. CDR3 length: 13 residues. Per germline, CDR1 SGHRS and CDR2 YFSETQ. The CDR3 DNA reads TGCGCCAGCAGCGCACAGGGGAACTATGGCTACACCTTC. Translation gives CASSAQGNYGYTF.

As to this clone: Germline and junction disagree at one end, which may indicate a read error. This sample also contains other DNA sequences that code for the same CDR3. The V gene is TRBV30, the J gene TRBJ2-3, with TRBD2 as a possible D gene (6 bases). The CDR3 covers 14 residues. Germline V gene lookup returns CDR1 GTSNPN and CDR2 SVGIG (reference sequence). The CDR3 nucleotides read TGTGCCTGGAATCCTTTAACTAGCACAGATACTCAGTATTTT. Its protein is CAWNPLTSTDTQYF.

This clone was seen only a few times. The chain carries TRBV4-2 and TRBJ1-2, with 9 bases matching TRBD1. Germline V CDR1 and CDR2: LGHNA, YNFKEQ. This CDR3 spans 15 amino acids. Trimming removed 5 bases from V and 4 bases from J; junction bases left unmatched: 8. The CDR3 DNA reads TGTGCCAGCAGCACTCGACAGGGGGAGGTCTATGGCTACACCTTC. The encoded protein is CASSTRQGEVYGYTF.

Here the CDR3 reads CASSILGDQETQYF. CDR3 nucleotide sequence: TGTGCCAGTAGTATACTAGGGGACCAAGAGACCCAGTACTTC. The chain uses TRBV19 and TRBJ2-5, with D perhaps matching TRBD1 (5 bases). The CDR3 contains 14 residues. V lost 2 bases and J lost 0, with 7 bases in between. The V gene's germline CDR1 is LNHDA and CDR2 SQIVND (reference sequence).

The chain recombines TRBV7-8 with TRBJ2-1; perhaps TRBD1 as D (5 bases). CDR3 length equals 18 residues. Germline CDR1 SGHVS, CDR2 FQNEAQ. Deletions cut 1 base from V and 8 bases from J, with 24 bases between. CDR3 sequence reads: CASSLGQGSRVGYHEQFF. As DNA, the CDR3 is TGTGCCAGCAGCTTAGGGCAGGGATCCAGAGTAGGTTACCATGAGCAGTTCTTC.

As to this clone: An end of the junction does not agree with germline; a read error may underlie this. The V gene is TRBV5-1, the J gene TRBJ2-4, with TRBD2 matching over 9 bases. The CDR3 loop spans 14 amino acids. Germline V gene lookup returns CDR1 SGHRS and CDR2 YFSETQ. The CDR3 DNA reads TGCGCCAGCAGCTTGGGGACTAGCGTAAACATTCAATACTTC. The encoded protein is CASSLGTSVNIQYF.

The CDR3 spells CASSWAGGAYGYTF. CDR3 DNA: TGTGCCAGCAGCTGGGCAGGGGGCGCCTATGGCTACACCTTC. The chain links TRBV11-2 to TRBJ1-2, with 8 bases aligning to TRBD1. CDR1 and CDR2 (germline): SGHAT, FQNNGV. This CDR3 has 14 residues. The V and J ends lost 4 bases and 4 bases, in that order; junction bases with no gene match: 5.

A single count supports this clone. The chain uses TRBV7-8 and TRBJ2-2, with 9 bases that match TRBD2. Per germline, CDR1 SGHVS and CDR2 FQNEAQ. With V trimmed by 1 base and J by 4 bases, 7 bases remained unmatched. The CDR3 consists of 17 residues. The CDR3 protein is CASSLVISGSFTGELFF. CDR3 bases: TGTGCCAGCAGCTTAGTTATTAGCGGGAGTTTCACCGGGGAGCTGTTTTTT.

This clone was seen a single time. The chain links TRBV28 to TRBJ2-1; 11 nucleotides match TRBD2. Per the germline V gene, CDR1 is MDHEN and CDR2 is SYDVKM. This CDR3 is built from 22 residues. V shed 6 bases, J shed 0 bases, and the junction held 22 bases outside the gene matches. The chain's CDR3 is CASRRSSGRGAHQPSSYNEQFF. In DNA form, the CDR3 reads TGTGCCAGCAGACGTAGTAGCGGGAGGGGTGCCCATCAACCCAGCTCCTACAATGAGCAGTTCTTC.

CDR3 DNA: TGCGCCAGCAGCTTGCGGGGACAGGGTGACGAGCAGTACTTC. It specifies CASSLRGQGDEQYF. The rearrangement joins TRBV5-1 to TRBJ2-7, with TRBD1 matching 9 bases. The CDR3 totals 14 residues. V trimming: 1 base; J trimming: 5 bases; junction bases outside the gene matches: 4. The V gene's germline CDR1 is SGHRS and CDR2 YFSETQ.

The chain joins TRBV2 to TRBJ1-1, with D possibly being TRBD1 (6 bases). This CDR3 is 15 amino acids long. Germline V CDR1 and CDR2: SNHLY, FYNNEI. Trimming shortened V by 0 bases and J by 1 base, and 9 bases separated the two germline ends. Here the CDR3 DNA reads TGTGCCAGCAGTGAAGCTGGACAGAAGAACACTGAAGCTTTCTTT. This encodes CASSEAGQKNTEAFF.